These 10 T cell receptor beta chains were all obtained from the same sample, sequenced in a study of type 1 and type 2 diabetes patients. Genomic DNA was the PCR template. Multiplex PCR with 30 forward and 13 reverse primers amplified the TCR beta CDR3. TCRdb re-called the multiplex PCR reads through MiXCR, storing one row per CDR3 protein. The table has about 290,000 distinct CDR3 sequences, approximately 45% seen once. The sample was peripheral blood mononuclear cells (PBMCs). The receptor set was obtained from a man between 18 and 29 years old with type 2 diabetes.

V usage is TRBV4-1 and J usage is TRBJ2-5, with 7 nucleotides matching TRBD1. Trimming took 0 bases from V and 5 from J; bases not matched to a gene: 9. This CDR3 has 16 residues. Germline-derived CDR1 and CDR2 are MGHRA and YSYEKL. The CDR3 loop is CASSQDRDRVGETQYF. The CDR3, as DNA: TGCGCCAGCAGCCAAGATCGAGACAGGGTCGGGGAGACCCAGTACTTC.

This clonotype has a single count. A junction boundary mismatches the germline segment, possibly from a read error. The rearrangement joins TRBV28 to TRBJ2-7; D might be TRBD1 (6 bases). Germline CDR1 is MDHEN and CDR2 is SYDVKM. The CDR3 is 15 residues long. CDR3 loop: CAGSLAGDWDYEQYF. In DNA form, the CDR3 reads TGTGCCGGCAGTTTGGCAGGGGATTGGGACTACGAGCAGTACTTC. Looking up the rest from reference TRBV28 and TRBJ2-7 gives the full variable domain: DVKVTQSSRYLVKRTGEKVFLECVQDMDHENMFWYRQDPGLGLRLIYFSYDVKMKEKGDIPEGYSVSREKKERFSLILESASTNQTSMYLCAGSLAGDWDYEQYFGPGTRLTVT.

About this clonotype itself: This may be a read error: a much more frequent sequence differs by one nucleotide. The chain combines TRBV2 with TRBJ1-1, with unresolved D. The CDR3 loop spans 14 amino acids. CDR1 is SNHLY and CDR2 is FYNNEI in the germline V gene. The V and J ends lost 0 bases and 3 bases respectively, with 8 bases between them. CDR3 protein: CASSEAGGYTEAFF. The CDR3 DNA follows: TGTGCCAGCAGTGAAGCTGGCGGGTACACTGAAGCTTTCTTT.

The rearrangement links TRBV2 to TRBJ1-1; D is unresolved. V was pared by 5 bases and J by 3 bases, with 10 bases between. In germline, CDR1 is SNHLY, CDR2 FYNNEI. The CDR3 runs to 13 residues. In nucleotides, the CDR3 is TGTGCCAGCAGTCGGGCCGTATACACTGAAGCTTTCTTT. Translating it yields CASSRAVYTEAFF.

The chain uses TRBV2 and TRBJ2-7, with D possibly being TRBD1 (5 bases). The CDR3 is 14 residues long. The germline CDR1 and CDR2 sequences are SNHLY and FYNNEI. Trimming stripped 6 bases from V and 8 bases from J, with 20 bases between. CDR3 sequence: CASSPPPQGSKQYF. The CDR3 DNA is TGTGCCAGCAGCCCCCCCCCCCAGGGATCTAAGCAGTACTTC.

This clonotype was detected a few times. The V call is TRBV6-5, the J call TRBJ2-1; tentatively, D is TRBD2 (6 bases). This CDR3 region has 12 residues. V was clipped by 10 bases and J by 5 bases, with 12 bases between them. From germline, CDR1 is MNHEY and CDR2 SVGAGI. The CDR3 DNA reads as TGTGCCACCGGCGGGACGGACAATGAGCAGTTCTTC. Amino acids: CATGGTDNEQFF.

In its sample, this clonotype was seen a few times. The chain couples TRBV12-3 or TRBV12-4 to TRBJ2-7; D is unclear. The CDR3 spans 13 residues. The ends were cut back, 0 bases at V and 3 bases at J, with 6 bases in the middle. In nucleotides, the CDR3 is TGTGCCAGCAGTTTAGCTTCGGACTACGAGCAGTACTTC. Protein product: CASSLASDYEQYF.

This clonotype has a count of ten or more. The V and J genes are TRBV15 and TRBJ1-6, with D uncertain. The CDR3 is 12 residues long. Trimming pared 3 bases from V and 7 bases from J, leaving 4 bases between. The germline V gene has CDR1 LNHNV and CDR2 YYDKDF (reference sequence). This chain's CDR3 is CATSSENSPLHF. The CDR3 coding sequence is TGTGCCACCAGCAGCGAAAATTCACCCCTCCACTTT.

This sequence joins TRBV24-1 and TRBJ1-1, with D tentatively TRBD2 (6 bases). Matching the DNA end better, TRBJ2-3 makes the J call doubtful. CDR1 KGHDR and CDR2 SFDVKD come from the germline V gene. The CDR3 consists of 13 residues. The CDR3: CATSETTSHTQYF. The CDR3 DNA reads TGTGCCACCAGTGAGACAACTAGCCATACGCAGTATTTT.

The gene calls are TRBV28 and TRBJ2-3; weak D call: TRBD2 (6 bases). Trimming left V 8 bases short and J 2 bases short, with 17 bases between. This CDR3 comprises 15 residues. Germline V gene sequence: CDR1 MDHEN, CDR2 SYDVKM. The CDR3 loop is CASQDFSGSTDTQYF. CDR3 sequence (DNA): TGTGCCAGCCAGGATTTTAGCGGTTCCACAGATACGCAGTATTTT.